This T cell receptor beta chain was recorded in a study of T cell responses to AZD1222 COVID-19 vaccine. Study results and caveats: Sampling captured repertoires only after the peak T cell response. Spike-specific TCR breadth and depth were elevated following two AZD1222 doses.

Profiled with immunoSEQ multiplex PCR; TCRdb holds only in-frame clones, not every one. This sample carries some 99,000 clones, around 90% of them seen once, and the ten largest clones take 9.5% to 15%. About this clone: Its antigen is currently unknown.

V trimming: 3 bases; J trimming: 0 bases; junction bases outside the gene matches: 7. The CDR3 length is 16 residues. Germline assignment: CDR1 KGHSH and CDR2 LQKENI. The V call is TRBV18, the J call TRBJ1-1; 7 nucleotides line up with TRBD1. The sample consisted of peripheral blood, taken on day 0 of MenACWY control vaccination. The TCR comes from an adult in good health. CDR3 loop: CASSPIPQGVNTEAFF. In nucleotides, the CDR3 is TGTGCCAGCTCACCCATCCCCCAGGGGGTGAACACTGAAGCTTTCTTT.